The 9 T cell receptor beta chains presented below share a single source sample, sequenced in a study of cytomegalovirus exposure and HLA in healthy donors listed by TCRdb under 2017. The method behind the library was the immunoSEQ multiplex PCR assay. A mixture of 60 forward primers for TCR Vbeta segments and 13 reverse primers for TCR Jbeta segments was used in the multiplex PCR. Imported from immuneACCESS, the table was reduced by TCRdb to in-frame sequences with V and J called. These copies leave out some clones; in studies compared against another copy, an unresolved V gene accounts for under half, and the cause of the remainder is not known. Recorded for this sample are roughly 180,000 clones; around 80% of them occurred a single time. Around 5% of the sample rests with the top ten. Sample: PBMCs. Receptors were obtained from a man younger than 35 in good health and CMV-seronegative.

This chain connects TRBV5-1 to TRBJ2-3; 13 positions agree with TRBD2. Germline V lookup: CDR1 SGHRS, CDR2 YFSETQ. This CDR3 contains 16 residues. The junction had 7 bases not matched to a gene; V was cut back by 4 bases and J by 5 bases. This chain's CDR3 is CASSAPRLAGGDTQYF. The DNA of the CDR3 is TGCGCCAGCAGCGCTCCAAGACTAGCGGGGGGAGATACGCAGTATTTT.

This clone was found a few times. The V call is TRBV14, the J call TRBJ2-2; no definite D call. This CDR3 has 13 residues. Germline values: CDR1 SGHDN, CDR2 FVKESK. V gave up 2 bases and J gave up 2 bases, with 3 bases separating them. The CDR3 DNA follows: TGTGCCAGCAGCCAAACTAACACCGGGGAGCTGTTTTTT. Its protein is CASSQTNTGELFF.

This clone was recorded once. The chain carries TRBV28 and TRBJ2-7; TRBD1 agrees at 7 bases. The junction had 9 bases not matched to a gene; V was cut back by 0 bases and J by 7 bases. This CDR3 has 15 residues. CDR1 and CDR2 from the germline V gene are MDHEN and SYDVKM. CDR3 sequence: CASSLWGRGRGEQYF. In nucleotides, the CDR3 is TGTGCCAGCAGTTTATGGGGCAGGGGGAGAGGTGAGCAGTACTTC.

The chain has TRBV10-3 and TRBJ1-3, with D maybe TRBD1 (6 bases). This CDR3 is 15 amino acids long. V gave up 6 bases and J gave up 4 bases, with 16 bases separating them. Germline-derived CDR1 and CDR2 are ENHRY and SYGVKD. CDR3 sequence: CAISYGQTGGNTIYF. The CDR3 DNA follows: TGTGCCATCAGCTACGGACAGACTGGGGGAAACACCATATATTTT.

The V call is TRBV7-9, the J call TRBJ2-7; 10 positions match TRBD1. The germline gives CDR1 SEHNR, CDR2 FQNEAQ (reference sequence). Trimming took 4 bases from V and 0 from J; bases not matched to a gene: 6. This CDR3 spans 16 amino acids. CDR3 loop: CASSSGRQGASYEQYF. The CDR3 bases are TGTGCCAGCAGCTCCGGTCGACAGGGGGCCTCCTACGAGCAGTACTTC.

The V call is TRBV10-3, the J call TRBJ2-5; 8 bases are shared with TRBD1. CDR1 ENHRY and CDR2 SYGVKD come from the germline V gene. This CDR3 is 13 amino acids long. Germline trimming cut 11 bases from V and 9 bases from J; bases unmatched to any gene: 14. DNA of the CDR3: TGTGCCGGGAGTGGACAGGGCCAATCGGCCCAGTACTTC. Its translation is CAGSGQGQSAQYF.

The chain uses TRBV27 and TRBJ1-2, with 8 positions matching TRBD1. The germline CDR1 and CDR2 sequences are MNHEY and SMNVEV (reference sequence). With 4 bases clipped from V and 8 bases from J, the junction kept 3 bases outside the gene matches. This CDR3 has 12 residues. The CDR3 coding sequence is TGTGCCAGCAGTTCTTACAGGGGGGGCTACACCTTC. It codes for CASSSYRGGYTF.

The rearrangement joins TRBV27 to TRBJ2-2, with a possible D match to TRBD2 (6 bases). The V end was cut by 2 bases, the J end by 3 bases, with 7 bases between. This CDR3 has 14 amino acids. The germline V gene has CDR1 MNHEY and CDR2 SMNVEV (reference sequence). The CDR3 sequence is CASSLGTYTGELFF. The DNA of the CDR3 is TGTGCCAGCAGTTTAGGGACTTACACCGGGGAGCTGTTTTTT.

The V gene is TRBV25-1, the J gene TRBJ1-2, with D possibly TRBD1 on 6 matching bases. Looked up from germline, CDR1 is MGHDK and CDR2 is SYGVNS. The CDR3 is 13 amino acids. V gave up 4 bases and J gave up 7 bases, with 13 bases separating them. CDR3 DNA: TGTGCCAGCAGTGTCACTGGGGGCGGTGGCTACACCTTC. This encodes CASSVTGGGGYTF.